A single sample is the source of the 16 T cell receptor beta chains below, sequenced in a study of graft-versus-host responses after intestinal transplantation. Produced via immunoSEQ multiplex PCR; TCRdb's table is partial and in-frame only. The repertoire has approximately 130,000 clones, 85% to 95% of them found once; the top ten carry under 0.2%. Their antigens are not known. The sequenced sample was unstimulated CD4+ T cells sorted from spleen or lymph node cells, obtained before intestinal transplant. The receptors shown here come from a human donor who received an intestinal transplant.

The chain's CDR3 is CASSYSGDSKLFF. DNA of the CDR3: TGTGCCAGCAGTTACTCGGGTGACAGTAAACTGTTTTTT. This rearrangement joins TRBV6-5 to TRBJ1-4, with TRBD1 as a possible D gene (5 bases). The CDR3 extends over 13 amino acids. Germline-derived CDR1 and CDR2 are MNHEY and SVGAGI. V lost 0 bases and J lost 11, with 10 bases in between.

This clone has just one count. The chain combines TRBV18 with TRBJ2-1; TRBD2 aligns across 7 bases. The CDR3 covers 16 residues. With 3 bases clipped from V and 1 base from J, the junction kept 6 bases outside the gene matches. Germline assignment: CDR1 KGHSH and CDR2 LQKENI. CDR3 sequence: CASSPGGSLSYNEQFF. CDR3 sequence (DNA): TGTGCCAGCTCACCGGGGGGGTCCCTTTCCTACAATGAGCAGTTCTTC.

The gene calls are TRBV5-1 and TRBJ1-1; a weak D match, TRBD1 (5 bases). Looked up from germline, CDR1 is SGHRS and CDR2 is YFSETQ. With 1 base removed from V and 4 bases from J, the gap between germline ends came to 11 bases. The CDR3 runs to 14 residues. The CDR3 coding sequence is TGCGCCAGCAGCTTGACGGGGCAAGGCACTGAAGCTTTCTTT. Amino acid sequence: CASSLTGQGTEAFF.

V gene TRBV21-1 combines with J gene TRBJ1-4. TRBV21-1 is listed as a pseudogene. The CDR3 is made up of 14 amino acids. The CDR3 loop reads CASSKDRSREKLFF. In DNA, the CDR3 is TGTGCCAGCAGCAAAGATCGTTCGCGGGAAAAACTGTTTTTT.

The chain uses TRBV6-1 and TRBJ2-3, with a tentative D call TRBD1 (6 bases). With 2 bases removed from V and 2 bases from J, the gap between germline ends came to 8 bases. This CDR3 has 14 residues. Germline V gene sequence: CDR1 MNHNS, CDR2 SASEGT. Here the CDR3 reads CASSERGNTDTQYF. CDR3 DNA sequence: TGTGCCAGCAGTGAAAGGGGGAACACAGATACGCAGTATTTT.

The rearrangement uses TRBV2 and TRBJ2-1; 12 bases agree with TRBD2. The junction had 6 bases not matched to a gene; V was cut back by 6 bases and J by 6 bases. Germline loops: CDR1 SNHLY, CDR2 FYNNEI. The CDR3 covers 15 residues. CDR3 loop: CASRQLAGGRNEQFF. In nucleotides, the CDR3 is TGTGCCAGCAGACAGCTAGCGGGGGGGCGCAATGAGCAGTTCTTC.

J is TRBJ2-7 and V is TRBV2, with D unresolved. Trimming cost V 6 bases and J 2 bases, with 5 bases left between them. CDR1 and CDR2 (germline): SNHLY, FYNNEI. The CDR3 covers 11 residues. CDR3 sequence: CASSSTYEQYF. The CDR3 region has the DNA TGTGCCAGCAGCTCCACCTACGAGCAGTACTTC.

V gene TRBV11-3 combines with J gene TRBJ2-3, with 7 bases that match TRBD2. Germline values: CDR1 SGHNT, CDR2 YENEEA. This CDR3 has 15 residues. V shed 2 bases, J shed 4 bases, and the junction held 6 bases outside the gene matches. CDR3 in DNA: TGTGCCAGCAGCTTAAACGGGGGGAGGGCAGATACGCAGTATTTT. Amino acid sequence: CASSLNGGRADTQYF. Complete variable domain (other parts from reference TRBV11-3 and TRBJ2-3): EAGVVQSPRYKIIEKKQPVAFWCNPISGHNTLYWYLQNLGQGPELLIRYENEEAVDDSQLPKDRFSAERLKGVDSTLKIQPAELGDSAVYLCASSLNGGRADTQYFGPGTRLTVL.

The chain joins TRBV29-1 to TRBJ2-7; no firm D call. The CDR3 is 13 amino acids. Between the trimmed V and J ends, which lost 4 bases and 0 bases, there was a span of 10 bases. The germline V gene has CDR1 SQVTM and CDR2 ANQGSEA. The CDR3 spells CSVGGRSSYEQYF. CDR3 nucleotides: TGCAGCGTTGGAGGCCGAAGCTCCTACGAGCAGTACTTC.

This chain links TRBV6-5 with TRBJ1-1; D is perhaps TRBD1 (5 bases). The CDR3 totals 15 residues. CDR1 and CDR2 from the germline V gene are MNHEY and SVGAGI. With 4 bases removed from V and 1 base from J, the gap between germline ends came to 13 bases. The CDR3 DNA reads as TGTGCCAGCAGTTCCCTAAGACAGACGAACACTGAAGCTTTCTTT. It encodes CASSSLRQTNTEAFF.

This CDR3 reads CASTSGDTQYF. CDR3 DNA: TGTGCCAGCACCAGCGGGGATACGCAGTATTTT. The chain carries TRBV9 and TRBJ2-3, with a tentative D call TRBD2 (6 bases). The CDR3 runs to 11 residues. With 6 bases removed from V and 6 bases from J, the gap between germline ends came to 8 bases. CDR1 is SGDLS and CDR2 is YYNGEE in the germline V gene.

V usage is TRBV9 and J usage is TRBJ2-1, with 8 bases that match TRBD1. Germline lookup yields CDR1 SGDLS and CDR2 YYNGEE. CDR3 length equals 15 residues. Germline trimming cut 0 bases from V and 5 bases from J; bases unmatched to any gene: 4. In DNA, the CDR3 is TGTGCCAGCAGCGTAGCAGGGGGCCGAAACAATGAGCAGTTCTTC. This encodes CASSVAGGRNNEQFF.

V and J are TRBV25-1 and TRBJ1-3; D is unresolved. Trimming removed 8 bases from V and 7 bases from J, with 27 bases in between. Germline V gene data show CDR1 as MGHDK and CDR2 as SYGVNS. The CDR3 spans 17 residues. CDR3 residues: CASASSGSGPVLNTIYF. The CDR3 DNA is TGTGCCAGCGCGTCTTCGGGGTCAGGACCTGTCTTGAACACCATATATTTT.

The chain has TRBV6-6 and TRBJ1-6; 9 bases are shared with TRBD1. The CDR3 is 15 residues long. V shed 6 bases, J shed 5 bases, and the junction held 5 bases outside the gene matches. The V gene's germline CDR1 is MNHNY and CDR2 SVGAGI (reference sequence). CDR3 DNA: TGTGCCAGCAGGCTCGGGACAGGGCATAATTCACCCCTCCACTTT. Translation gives CASRLGTGHNSPLHF.

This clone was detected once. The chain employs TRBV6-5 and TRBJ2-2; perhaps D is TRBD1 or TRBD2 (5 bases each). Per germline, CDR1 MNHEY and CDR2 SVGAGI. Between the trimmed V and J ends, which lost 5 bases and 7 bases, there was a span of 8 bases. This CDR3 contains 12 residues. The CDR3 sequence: CASSRGVGELFF. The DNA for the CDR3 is TGTGCCAGCAGTAGAGGGGTCGGGGAGCTGTTTTTT.

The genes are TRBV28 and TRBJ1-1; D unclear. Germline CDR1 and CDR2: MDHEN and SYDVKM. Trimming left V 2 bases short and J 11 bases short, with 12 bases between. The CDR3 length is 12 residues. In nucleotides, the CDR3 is TGTGCCAGCAGTTTACCAACATTGGAGGCTTTCTTT. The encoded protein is CASSLPTLEAFF.